A single sample gave rise to the 24 T cell receptor beta chains below, sequenced in a study of shared clonotypes between healthy human individuals. Here immunoSEQ multiplex PCR was the method, and the copy in TCRdb shows in-frame clones only, minus some. The table has about 1.1 million clones, approximately 80% seen once; the top ten hold about 0.52%. The sample was memory CD4+ T cells from PBMCs. Noted subset: CD45RA-negative fraction. The receptor source for this set is a young man in good health. Some clones in this sample may be carry-over from other donors' samples.

As regards this clone: The sample has other DNA sequences that encode this CDR3 too. The genes are TRBV9 and TRBJ2-2; D gene unclear. The CDR3 loop spans 13 amino acids. Trimming took 5 bases from V and 0 from J, leaving 5 bases between them. CDR1 SGDLS and CDR2 YYNGEE come from the germline V gene. The DNA for the CDR3 is TGTGCCAGCAGTCTAGCGAACACCGGGGAGCTGTTTTTT. It specifies CASSLANTGELFF.

This chain joins TRBV28 and TRBJ2-7, with 8 bases that match TRBD2. The germline gives CDR1 MDHEN, CDR2 SYDVKM. This CDR3 has 14 residues. The trim removed 7 bases at V and 5 bases at J, leaving 10 bases unmatched. The CDR3, as DNA: TGTGCCAGCACCACTCGGGGGGGAGAGAACGAGCAGTACTTC. Its translation is CASTTRGGENEQYF.

The chain joins TRBV6-5 to TRBJ2-7; the match to TRBD2 covers 10 bases. Losses at the gene ends were 0 bases for V and 2 bases for J; bases not matched to a gene: 4. The CDR3 consists of 16 residues. Germline lookup yields CDR1 MNHEY and CDR2 SVGAGI. The DNA of the CDR3 is TGTGCCAGCAGTTACTCGACTAGCGGGCGGACCTACGAGCAGTACTTC. Its translation is CASSYSTSGRTYEQYF.

The chain recombines TRBV2 with TRBJ1-1; 8 nucleotides line up with TRBD1. This CDR3 is built from 13 residues. The V gene's germline CDR1 is SNHLY and CDR2 FYNNEI. V gave up 7 bases and J gave up 6 bases; unmatched junction bases: 7. The CDR3 sequence is CASTEDRDAEAFF. CDR3 sequence (DNA): TGTGCCAGCACTGAGGACAGGGACGCTGAAGCTTTCTTT.

The rearrangement joins TRBV7-9 to TRBJ2-1; 11 positions match TRBD2. The length of the CDR3 is 18 residues. Germline V gives CDR1 SEHNR, CDR2 FQNEAQ (reference sequence). V lost 5 bases, J lost 0 bases, and 9 bases stayed unmatched. The CDR3, as DNA: TGTGCCAGCAGCCCCCTTTTAGCGGGAGGGCCCTCCTACAATGAGCAGTTCTTC. Its translation: CASSPLLAGGPSYNEQFF.

This chain joins TRBV5-1 and TRBJ1-1, with a tentative D call TRBD1 (6 bases). Germline V CDR1 and CDR2: SGHRS, YFSETQ. The CDR3 length is 13 residues. Deletions cut 3 bases from V and 11 bases from J, with 17 bases between. The CDR3 DNA sequence: TGCGCCAGCAGCTCGGACAGTGTTTTACTGGCTTTCTTT. Translation: CASSSDSVLLAFF. Full variable domain (missing parts from reference TRBV5-1 and TRBJ1-1): KAGVTQTPRYLIKTRGQQVTLSCSPISGHRSVSWYQQTPGQGLQFLFEYFSETQRNKGNFPGRFSGRQFSNSRSEMNVSTLELGDSALYLCASSSDSVLLAFFGQGTRLTVV.

This chain connects TRBV10-3 to TRBJ1-3; D might be TRBD1 (6 bases). The CDR3 length is 18 residues. Trimming cost V 5 bases and J 0 bases, with 20 bases left between them. CDR1 ENHRY and CDR2 SYGVKD come from the germline V gene. The CDR3 here is CAISPWTDRIYSGNTIYF. CDR3 bases: TGTGCCATCAGTCCATGGACAGATCGGATCTACTCTGGAAACACCATATATTTT.

The gene calls are TRBV7-9 and TRBJ2-7; D might be TRBD1 or TRBD2, each matching 6 bases. Germline CDR1 and CDR2: SEHNR and FQNEAQ (reference sequence). Trimming shortened V by 5 bases and J by 2 bases, and 16 bases separated the two germline ends. The CDR3 runs to 15 residues. The CDR3 DNA follows: TGTGCCAGCAGCCCGGGTGAGGGGGGCACCTACGAGCAGTACTTC. Its translation: CASSPGEGGTYEQYF.

The rearrangement uses TRBV7-8 and TRBJ1-5, with TRBD1 matching over 9 bases. The germline CDR1 and CDR2 sequences are SGHVS and FQNEAQ. This CDR3 is built from 16 residues. Trimming took 5 bases from V and 8 from J; bases not matched to a gene: 13. CDR3 in amino acids: CASSIRDRAGLKPQHF. In DNA form, the CDR3 reads TGTGCCAGCAGCATAAGGGACAGGGCAGGTTTGAAGCCCCAGCATTTT.

This clone was found many times. This rearrangement joins TRBV2 to TRBJ2-1; D is possibly TRBD2 (6 bases). CDR1 SNHLY and CDR2 FYNNEI come from the germline V gene. The CDR3 consists of 15 residues. Trimming stripped 6 bases from V and 0 bases from J, with 12 bases between. CDR3 region: CASSGGESSYNEQFF. The CDR3 region has the DNA TGTGCCAGCAGCGGAGGGGAAAGCTCCTACAATGAGCAGTTCTTC.

The chain carries TRBV5-1 and TRBJ1-1; TRBD1 is a possible D gene (6 bases). Per the germline V gene, CDR1 is SGHRS and CDR2 is YFSETQ. V was pared by 3 bases and J by 1 base, with 10 bases between. The CDR3 is made up of 14 amino acids. CDR3 loop: CASSWGAENTEAFF. CDR3 nucleotides: TGCGCCAGCAGCTGGGGGGCAGAGAACACTGAAGCTTTCTTT.

The chain carries TRBV19 and TRBJ1-2; TRBD1 agrees at 7 bases. The V gene's germline CDR1 is LNHDA and CDR2 SQIVND (reference sequence). Trimming took 0 bases from V and 4 from J; bases not matched to a gene: 8. CDR3 size: 16 residues. The CDR3 loop reads CASSIEGTAQSYGYTF. The CDR3 nucleotides read TGTGCCAGTAGTATAGAAGGGACAGCCCAATCCTATGGCTACACCTTC.

V gene TRBV11-3 combines with J gene TRBJ2-2; possible D gene TRBD1, 5 bases. Germline V gives CDR1 SGHNT, CDR2 YENEEA. V was shortened by 0 bases and J by 7 bases, with 6 bases between the two germline ends. This CDR3 comprises 13 residues. The CDR3 is CASSLEGDGELFF. Here the CDR3 DNA reads TGTGCCAGCAGCTTAGAAGGGGACGGGGAGCTGTTTTTT.

This clone occurred a few times. J is TRBJ2-7 and V is TRBV2; D is perhaps TRBD2 (5 bases). CDR1 and CDR2 (germline): SNHLY, FYNNEI. The CDR3 spans 13 residues. V shed 4 bases and J shed 6 bases, with 13 bases lying between them. The CDR3 region is CASSVVSVGEQYF. DNA for the CDR3: TGTGCCAGCAGTGTGGTTAGCGTGGGCGAGCAGTACTTC.

This clone was counted at least ten times. The V gene is TRBV11-2, the J gene TRBJ2-7, with TRBD2 identical over 8 bases. The CDR3 length is 15 residues. The trim removed 8 bases at V and 5 bases at J, leaving 14 bases unmatched. Germline-derived CDR1 and CDR2 are SGHAT and FQNNGV. Here the CDR3 DNA reads TGTGCCAGCCGTCCTGTAGCGGGAATCCGGAACGAGCAGTACTTC. Translating it yields CASRPVAGIRNEQYF.

The count of this clone is one. The gene calls are TRBV6-5 and TRBJ2-1; 10 bases line up with TRBD2. Trimming took 8 bases from V and 2 from J; bases not matched to a gene: 0. This CDR3 has 13 amino acids. Per germline, CDR1 MNHEY and CDR2 SVGAGI. CDR3 sequence reads: CASGTSAYNEQFF. CDR3 coding DNA: TGTGCCAGCGGGACTAGCGCCTACAATGAGCAGTTCTTC.

This clone was observed a few times. The chain combines TRBV2 with TRBJ2-2, with a weak D call TRBD2 (7 bases). The CDR3 sequence is 15 residues long. The V end lost 7 bases, the J end lost 5 bases, and 17 bases lay between the germline ends. Looked up from germline, CDR1 is SNHLY and CDR2 is FYNNEI. CDR3 in amino acids: CASTILGGETGELFF. For the CDR3, the DNA is TGTGCCAGCACTATATTAGGGGGGGAAACCGGGGAGCTGTTTTTT.

The chain has TRBV7-9 and TRBJ1-5; D is perhaps TRBD1 (5 bases). The V gene's germline CDR1 is SEHNR and CDR2 FQNEAQ (reference sequence). The CDR3 contains 14 residues. The germline V and J ends were trimmed by 2 bases and 4 bases, with 9 bases remaining between them. As DNA, the CDR3 is TGTGCCAGCAGCTTAATGACAGAGAATCAGCCCCAGCATTTT. Translation: CASSLMTENQPQHF.

This clone was recorded a few times. This chain connects TRBV2 to TRBJ2-1; unclear D gene. The V gene's germline CDR1 is SNHLY and CDR2 FYNNEI. Trimming removed 8 bases at V and 1 base at J, with 3 bases between. The CDR3 covers 11 residues. The CDR3 bases are TGTGCCAGCCTTTCCTACAATGAGCAGTTCTTC. It is translated as CASLSYNEQFF.

The chain recombines TRBV7-7 with TRBJ1-1; 7 bases are shared with TRBD1. J gave up 1 base and V 3 bases, and 2 bases lay outside the gene matches. This CDR3 has 14 residues. Per germline, CDR1 SSHAT and CDR2 FNYEAQ (reference sequence). CDR3 sequence: CASSFRQGNTEAFF. The CDR3 coding sequence is TGTGCCAGCAGCTTCAGACAGGGGAACACTGAAGCTTTCTTT.

This clone showed up just a few times. The J gene is TRBJ1-4, the V gene TRBV30; D remains ambiguous. Germline V gene sequence: CDR1 GTSNPN, CDR2 SVGIG (reference sequence). This CDR3 comprises 16 residues. V shed 0 bases and J shed 4 bases, with 15 bases lying between them. For the CDR3, the DNA is TGTGCCTGGAGTGTACACGGAGCACCACTTAATGAAAAACTGTTTTTT. Its translation is CAWSVHGAPLNEKLFF.

This clone was detected only a few times. V usage is TRBV6-8 and J usage is TRBJ2-2; D is perhaps TRBD1 (6 bases). Germline CDR1 MNHGY, CDR2 SAAAGT. The V end was cut by 2 bases, the J end by 2 bases, with 15 bases between. The CDR3 has 17 residues. CDR3 sequence (DNA): TGTGCCAGCAGTTACCCCGCAGGGGCCCTCAACACCGGGGAGCTGTTTTTT. Translating it yields CASSYPAGALNTGELFF.

The V and J genes are TRBV18 and TRBJ1-4; 7 bases fit TRBD1. The ends lost 3 bases at V and 7 bases at J; junction bases unmatched: 8. Per the germline V gene, CDR1 is KGHSH and CDR2 is LQKENI. This CDR3 comprises 15 residues. The CDR3 loop reads CASSPQTGKTEKLFF. CDR3 nucleotide sequence: TGTGCCAGCTCACCCCAGACAGGGAAAACTGAAAAACTGTTTTTT. Full variable domain (outside the CDR3, taken from reference TRBV18 and TRBJ1-4): NAGVMQNPRHLVRRRGQEARLRCSPMKGHSHVYWYRQLPEEGLKFMVYLQKENIIDESGMPKERFSAEFPKEGPSILRIQQVVRGDSAAYFCASSPQTGKTEKLFFGSGTQLSVL.

This clone was counted once. This chain connects TRBV6-6 to TRBJ1-4; a possible D gene is TRBD1 (6 bases). This CDR3 contains 16 residues. Germline V lookup: CDR1 MNHNY, CDR2 SVGAGI (reference sequence). V was cut by 0 bases and J by 4 bases, with 12 bases left in between. The CDR3 DNA follows: TGTGCCAGCAGTTACTCGCCAGGACAGAGTAATGAAAAACTGTTTTTT. This encodes CASSYSPGQSNEKLFF.